This T cell receptor beta chain is from a study of T cell responses to AZD1222 COVID-19 vaccine. Trimming took 5 bases from V and 5 from J, leaving 18 bases between them. Germline loops: CDR1 MNHEY, CDR2 SVGEGT. The CDR3 is made up of 15 amino acids. As for this clone: Antigen specificity is unknown.

Study-wide results and limits: Of spike-specific TCRs, nearly half reportedly target regions left unmutated in variants.

Profiled with immunoSEQ multiplex PCR; TCRdb holds only in-frame clones, not every one. The top ten clones hold around 2.9% of a sample with about 150,000 clones, roughly 90% of them seen once. The V and J genes are TRBV6-2 or TRBV6-3 and TRBJ2-5; possible D gene TRBD1, 5 bases. The sequence came from an adult in good health. The source material was peripheral blood, sampled on day 0 of AZD1222 vaccination. Here the CDR3 DNA reads TGTGCCAGCAGTCCGAGTTTAGGGGTGGGGGAGACCCAGTACTTC. It encodes CASSPSLGVGETQYF.